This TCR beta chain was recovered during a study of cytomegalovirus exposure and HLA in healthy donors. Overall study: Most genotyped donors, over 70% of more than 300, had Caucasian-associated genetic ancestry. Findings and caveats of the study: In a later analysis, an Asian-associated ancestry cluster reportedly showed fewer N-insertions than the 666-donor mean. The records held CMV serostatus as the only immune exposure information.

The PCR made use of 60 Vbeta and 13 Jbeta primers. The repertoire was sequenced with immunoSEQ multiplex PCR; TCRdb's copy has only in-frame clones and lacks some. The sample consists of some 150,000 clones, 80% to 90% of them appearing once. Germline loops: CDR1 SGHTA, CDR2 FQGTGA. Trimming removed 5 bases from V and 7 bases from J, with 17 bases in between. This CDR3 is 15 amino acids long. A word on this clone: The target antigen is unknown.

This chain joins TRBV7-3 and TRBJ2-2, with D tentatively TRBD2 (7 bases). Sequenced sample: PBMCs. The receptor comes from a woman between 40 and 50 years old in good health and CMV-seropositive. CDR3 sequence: CASSTLAGAIGELFF. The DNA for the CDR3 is TGTGCCAGCAGCACCCTGGCGGGGGCGATCGGGGAGCTGTTTTTT.